Following are 10 T cell receptor beta chains from one sample sequenced in a study of blood T cell repertoires in COVID-19 (dated by TCRdb to 2018 to 2020). The library relied on the immunoSEQ multiplex PCR assay. Drawn from immuneACCESS, this table holds only the in-frame rearrangements with V and J called that TCRdb kept. Clones are partly lost; checked studies trace under half to an unresolved V gene and leave the rest unexplained. For this sample the table gives tens of thousands of clones, of which about nine tenths were detected only once. The top ten hold roughly 2% of the sample. Source material: peripheral blood. The source is a man under 40 with acute or convalescent COVID-19.

This sequence joins TRBV7-6 and TRBJ1-2, with D possibly matching TRBD1 (6 bases). Trimming shortened V by 2 bases and J by 4 bases, and 14 bases separated the two germline ends. The CDR3 is 15 residues long. Germline V gives CDR1 SGHVS, CDR2 FNYEAQ. This CDR3 reads CASSLQQGIPYGYTF. In nucleotides, the CDR3 is TGTGCCAGCAGCTTACAACAGGGAATACCCTATGGCTACACCTTC.

V is TRBV6-5 and J is TRBJ2-7; 10 positions agree with TRBD1. J was trimmed by 5 bases and V by 0 bases; bases with no gene match: 7. CDR3 length equals 16 residues. The V gene's germline CDR1 is MNHEY and CDR2 SVGAGI. CDR3 loop: CASSYSGTGDAHEQYV. In DNA form, the CDR3 reads TGTGCCAGCAGTTACTCCGGGACAGGGGATGCTCACGAGCAGTACGTC.

The chain has TRBV19 and TRBJ1-6, with 9 bases aligning to TRBD1. The germline CDR1 and CDR2 sequences are LNHDA and SQIVND (reference sequence). V lost 7 bases and J lost 9; bases outside the gene matches: 7. CDR3 length: 14 residues. CDR3: CASNDRGTFSPLHF. The CDR3 region has the DNA TGTGCCAGTAATGACAGGGGGACTTTTTCACCCCTCCACTTT.

As concerns this clone: Other nucleotide sequences in the sample specify the same CDR3. This chain connects TRBV30 to TRBJ1-1, with TRBD1 matching over 7 bases. Per the germline V gene, CDR1 is GTSNPN and CDR2 is SVGIG (reference sequence). After removal of 1 base from V and 2 bases from J, the junction contained 1 base not matched to a gene. This CDR3 region has 13 residues. CDR3 amino acids: CAWSGQGNTEAFF. CDR3 coding DNA: TGTGCCTGGAGTGGACAGGGCAACACTGAAGCTTTCTTT.

This clone was found once. The CDR3 DNA is TGTGCCAGCAGCCCCCGGTCCCTGAGCTCCTACAATGAGCAGTTCTTC. This gives the protein CASSPRSLSSYNEQFF. The chain joins TRBV7-9 to TRBJ2-1; D unresolved. The CDR3 length is 16 residues. In germline, CDR1 is SEHNR, CDR2 FQNEAQ (reference sequence). V was clipped by 5 bases and J by 0 bases, with 14 bases between them.

The rearrangement joins TRBV7-9 to TRBJ2-5; TRBD1 aligns across 7 bases. V dropped 5 bases and J dropped 5; count of bases not matched to a gene: 8. The V gene's germline CDR1 is SEHNR and CDR2 FQNEAQ (reference sequence). This CDR3 has 14 amino acids. The CDR3 DNA sequence: TGTGCCAGCAGCCACCGGGACAGTTGGGAGACCCAGTACTTC. Its protein product is CASSHRDSWETQYF.

This clone was picked up a small number of times. The chain couples TRBV20-1 to TRBJ1-1, with unresolved D. Trimming cost V 4 bases and J 7 bases, with 7 bases left between them. Germline loops: CDR1 DFQATT, CDR2 SNEGSKA (reference sequence). The CDR3 loop spans 10 amino acids. This CDR3 is CSAIELEAFF. The CDR3 bases are TGCAGTGCTATAGAACTTGAAGCTTTCTTT.

The chain links TRBV10-3 to TRBJ2-1; D might be TRBD1 (6 bases). Trimming removed 3 bases at V and 8 bases at J, with 17 bases between. Germline CDR1 is ENHRY and CDR2 is SYGVKD. The CDR3 runs to 15 residues. The CDR3 nucleotides are TGTGCCATCAGTGATGAGGGGCAGGGGTTAGATGAGCAGTTCTTC. Its translation is CAISDEGQGLDEQFF.

The rearrangement uses TRBV5-5 and TRBJ2-6; TRBD1 aligns across 8 bases. V lost 4 bases to trimming and J lost 0 bases; unmatched junction nucleotides: 6. Germline CDR1 reads SGHKS; CDR2 reads YYEKEE (reference sequence). This CDR3 contains 17 residues. CDR3 coding DNA: TGTGCCAGCAGCCCCCGACAGGGGTTCTCTGGGGCCAACGTCCTGACTTTC. Its translation is CASSPRQGFSGANVLTF.

J is TRBJ1-1 and V is TRBV19, with D uncertain. V was clipped by 4 bases and J by 0 bases, with 12 bases between them. Germline lookup yields CDR1 LNHDA and CDR2 SQIVND (reference sequence). CDR3 length: 15 amino acids. CDR3 protein: CASSKGGVLNTEAFF. The CDR3 DNA sequence: TGTGCCAGTAGTAAAGGCGGGGTCCTGAACACTGAAGCTTTCTTT.